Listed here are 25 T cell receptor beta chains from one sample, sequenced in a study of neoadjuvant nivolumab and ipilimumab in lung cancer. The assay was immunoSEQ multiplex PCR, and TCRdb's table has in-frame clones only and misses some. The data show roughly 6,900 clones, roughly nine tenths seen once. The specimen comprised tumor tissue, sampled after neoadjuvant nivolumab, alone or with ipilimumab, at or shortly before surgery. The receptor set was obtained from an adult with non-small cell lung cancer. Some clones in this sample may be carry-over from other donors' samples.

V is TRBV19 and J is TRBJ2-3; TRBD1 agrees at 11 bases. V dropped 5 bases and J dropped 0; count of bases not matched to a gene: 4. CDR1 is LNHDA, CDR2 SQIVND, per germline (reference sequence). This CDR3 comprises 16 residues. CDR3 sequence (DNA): TGTGCCAGTAGTGCCCGGGACAGGGGGAGCACAGATACGCAGTATTTT. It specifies CASSARDRGSTDTQYF. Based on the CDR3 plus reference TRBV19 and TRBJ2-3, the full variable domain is DGGITQSPKYLFRKEGQNVTLSCEQNLNHDAMYWYRQDPGQGLRLIYYSQIVNDFQKGDIAEGYSVSREKKESFPLTVTSAQKNPTAFYLCASSARDRGSTDTQYFGPGTRLTVL.

CDR3 in DNA: TGTGCCAGCAGCCCGGGCTGGGGATCAGGCACCGGGGAGCTGTTTTTT. Its translation: CASSPGWGSGTGELFF. V usage is TRBV5-4 and J usage is TRBJ2-2; the D is unclear. The CDR3 runs to 16 residues. Germline V lookup: CDR1 SGHNT, CDR2 YYREEE (reference sequence). Trimming stripped 4 bases from V and 4 bases from J, with 17 bases between.

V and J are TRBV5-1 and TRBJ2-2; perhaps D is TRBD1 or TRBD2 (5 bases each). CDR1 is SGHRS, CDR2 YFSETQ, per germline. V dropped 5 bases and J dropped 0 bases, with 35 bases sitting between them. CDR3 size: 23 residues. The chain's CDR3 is CASSCQGWRGISGTDPNTGELFF. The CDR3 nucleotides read TGCGCCAGCAGTTGCCAAGGCTGGCGAGGAATTTCCGGGACGGACCCGAACACCGGGGAGCTGTTTTTT.

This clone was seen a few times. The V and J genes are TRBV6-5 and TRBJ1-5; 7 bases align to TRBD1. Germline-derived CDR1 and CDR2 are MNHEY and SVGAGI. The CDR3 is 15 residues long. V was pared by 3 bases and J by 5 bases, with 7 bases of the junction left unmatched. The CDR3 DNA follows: TGTGCCAGCAGTTATACGACAGGGAGCGATCAGCCCCAGCATTTT. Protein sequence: CASSYTTGSDQPQHF.

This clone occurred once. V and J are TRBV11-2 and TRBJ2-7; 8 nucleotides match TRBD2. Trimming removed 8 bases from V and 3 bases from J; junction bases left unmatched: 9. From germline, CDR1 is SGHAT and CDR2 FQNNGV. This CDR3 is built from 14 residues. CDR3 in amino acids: CASALREGLYEQYF. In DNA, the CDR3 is TGTGCCAGCGCCCTTCGGGAGGGCCTCTACGAGCAGTACTTC.

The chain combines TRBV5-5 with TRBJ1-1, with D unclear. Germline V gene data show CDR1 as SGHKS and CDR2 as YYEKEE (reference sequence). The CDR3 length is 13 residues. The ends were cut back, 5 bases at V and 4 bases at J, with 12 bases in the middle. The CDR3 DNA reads TGTGCCAGCAGACTGGGGTTCGGCACTGAAGCTTTCTTT. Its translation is CASRLGFGTEAFF.

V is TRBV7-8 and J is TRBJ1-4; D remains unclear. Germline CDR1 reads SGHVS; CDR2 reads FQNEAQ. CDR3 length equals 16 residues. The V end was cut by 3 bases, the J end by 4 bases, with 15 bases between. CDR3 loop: CASSFQDGFINEKLFF. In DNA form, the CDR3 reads TGTGCCAGCAGCTTCCAGGACGGCTTTATTAATGAAAAACTGTTTTTT.

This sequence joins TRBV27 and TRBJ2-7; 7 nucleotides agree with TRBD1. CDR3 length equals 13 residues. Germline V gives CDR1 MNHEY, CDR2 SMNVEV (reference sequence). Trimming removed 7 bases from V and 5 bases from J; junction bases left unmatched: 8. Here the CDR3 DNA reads TGTGCCAGCATCGACAGGGCAAGCCACGAGCAGTACTTC. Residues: CASIDRASHEQYF.

The CDR3 region has the DNA TGTGCCAGCAGCGAAATGTACCAAGAGACCCAGTACTTC. Translating gives CASSEMYQETQYF. This chain uses TRBV7-2 with TRBJ2-5; no definite D call. The CDR3 totals 13 residues. V lost 5 bases to trimming and J lost 0 bases, with 7 bases between them. Germline values: CDR1 SGHTA, CDR2 FQGNSA.

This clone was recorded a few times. The DNA for the CDR3 is TGTGCCAGCAGCGCCACCGGGACAGTTACGAATGAGCAGTTCTTC. Translated, it gives CASSATGTVTNEQFF. This chain connects TRBV9 to TRBJ2-1; 7 bases match TRBD1. Unmatched junction bases numbered 10, after V lost 3 bases and J lost 7 bases. This CDR3 contains 15 residues. Germline CDR1 and CDR2: SGDLS and YYNGEE.

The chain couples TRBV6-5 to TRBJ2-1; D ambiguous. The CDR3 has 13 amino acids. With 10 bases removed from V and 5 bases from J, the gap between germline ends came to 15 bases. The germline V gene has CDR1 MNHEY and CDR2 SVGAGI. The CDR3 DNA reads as TGTGCCACCACCCGGCGGTCCCACAATGAGCAGTTCTTC. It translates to CATTRRSHNEQFF.

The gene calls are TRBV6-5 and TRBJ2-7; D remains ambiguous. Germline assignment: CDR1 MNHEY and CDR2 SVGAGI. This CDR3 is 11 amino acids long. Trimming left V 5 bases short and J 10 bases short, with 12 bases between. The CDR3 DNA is TGTGCCAGCAGTGGGCCTGTGGAACAGTACTTC. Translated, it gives CASSGPVEQYF.

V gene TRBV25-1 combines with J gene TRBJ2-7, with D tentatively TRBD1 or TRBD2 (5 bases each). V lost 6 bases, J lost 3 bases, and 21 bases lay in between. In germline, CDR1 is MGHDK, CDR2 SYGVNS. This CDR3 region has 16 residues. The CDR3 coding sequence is TGTGCCAGCAGGGATGACAGTCGGGGTTCCTACTACGAGCAGTACTTC. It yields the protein CASRDDSRGSYYEQYF.

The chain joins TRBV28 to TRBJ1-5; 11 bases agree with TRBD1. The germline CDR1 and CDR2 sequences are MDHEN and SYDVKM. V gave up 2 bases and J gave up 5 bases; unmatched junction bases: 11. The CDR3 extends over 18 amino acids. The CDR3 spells CASSLGDRGLRPYQPQHF. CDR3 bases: TGTGCCAGCAGTTTAGGGGACAGGGGGTTAAGGCCATATCAGCCCCAGCATTTT.

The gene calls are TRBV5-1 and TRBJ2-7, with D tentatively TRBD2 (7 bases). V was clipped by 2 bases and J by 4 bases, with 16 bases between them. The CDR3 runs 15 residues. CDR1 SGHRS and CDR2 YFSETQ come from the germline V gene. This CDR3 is CASSFIGGAIYEQYF. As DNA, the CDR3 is TGCGCCAGCAGCTTCATAGGGGGGGCTATATACGAGCAGTACTTC.

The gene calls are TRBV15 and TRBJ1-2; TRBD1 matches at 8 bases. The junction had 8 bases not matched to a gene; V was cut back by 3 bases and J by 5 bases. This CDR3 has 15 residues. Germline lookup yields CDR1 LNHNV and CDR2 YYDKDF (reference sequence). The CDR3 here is CATSSTGGTTYGYTF. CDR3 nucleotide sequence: TGTGCCACCAGCAGCACAGGGGGGACAACTTATGGCTACACCTTC. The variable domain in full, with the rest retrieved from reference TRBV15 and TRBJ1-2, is DAMVIQNPRYQVTQFGKPVTLSCSQTLNHNVMYWYQQKSSQAPKLLFHYYDKDFNNEADTPDNFQSRRPNTSFCFLDIRSPGLGDTAMYLCATSSTGGTTYGYTFGSGTRLTVV.

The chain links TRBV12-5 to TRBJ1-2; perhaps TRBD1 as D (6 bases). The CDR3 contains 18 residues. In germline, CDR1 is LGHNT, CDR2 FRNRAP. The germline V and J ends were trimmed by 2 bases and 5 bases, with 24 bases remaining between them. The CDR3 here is CASGLLLGAGRKEYGYTF. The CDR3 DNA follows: TGTGCTAGTGGTTTGCTCCTGGGGGCAGGGAGAAAAGAGTATGGCTACACCTTC.

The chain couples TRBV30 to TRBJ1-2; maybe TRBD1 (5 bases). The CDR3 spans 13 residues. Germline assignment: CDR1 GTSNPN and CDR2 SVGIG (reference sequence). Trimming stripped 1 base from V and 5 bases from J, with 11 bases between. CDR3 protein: CAWSGLGEYGYTF. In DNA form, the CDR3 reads TGTGCCTGGAGTGGGTTAGGGGAATATGGCTACACCTTC.

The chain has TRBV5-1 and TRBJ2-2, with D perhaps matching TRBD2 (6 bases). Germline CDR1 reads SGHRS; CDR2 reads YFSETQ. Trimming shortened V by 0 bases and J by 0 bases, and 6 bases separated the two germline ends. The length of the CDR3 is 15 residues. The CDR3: CASSLGGANTGELFF. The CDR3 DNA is TGCGCCAGCAGCTTGGGGGGGGCGAACACCGGGGAGCTGTTTTTT. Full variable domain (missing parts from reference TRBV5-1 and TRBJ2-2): KAGVTQTPRYLIKTRGQQVTLSCSPISGHRSVSWYQQTPGQGLQFLFEYFSETQRNKGNFPGRFSGRQFSNSRSEMNVSTLELGDSALYLCASSLGGANTGELFFGEGSRLTVL.

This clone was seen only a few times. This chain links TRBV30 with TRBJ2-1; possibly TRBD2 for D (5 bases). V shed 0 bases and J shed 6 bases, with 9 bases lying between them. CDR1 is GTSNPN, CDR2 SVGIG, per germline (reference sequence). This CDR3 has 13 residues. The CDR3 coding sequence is TGTGCCTGGAGTGTAGACGCGGGCAATGAGCAGTTCTTC. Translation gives CAWSVDAGNEQFF.

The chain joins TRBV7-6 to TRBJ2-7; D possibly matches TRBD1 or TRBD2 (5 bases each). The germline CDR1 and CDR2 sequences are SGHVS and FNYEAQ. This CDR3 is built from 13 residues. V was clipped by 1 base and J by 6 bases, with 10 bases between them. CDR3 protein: CASSLGGTLEQYF. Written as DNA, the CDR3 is TGTGCCAGCAGCTTAGGGGGGACCCTCGAGCAGTACTTC.

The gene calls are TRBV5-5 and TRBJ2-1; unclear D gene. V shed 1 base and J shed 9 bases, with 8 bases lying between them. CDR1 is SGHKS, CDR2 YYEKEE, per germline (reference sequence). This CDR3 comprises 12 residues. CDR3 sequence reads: CASSLPKGEQFF. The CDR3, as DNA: TGTGCCAGCAGCTTGCCAAAGGGTGAGCAGTTCTTC.

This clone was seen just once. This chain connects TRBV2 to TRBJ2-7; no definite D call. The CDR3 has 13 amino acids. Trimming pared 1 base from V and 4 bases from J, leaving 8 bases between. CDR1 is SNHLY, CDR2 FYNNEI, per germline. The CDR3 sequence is CASSEGVWYEQYF. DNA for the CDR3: TGTGCCAGCAGTGAAGGGGTCTGGTACGAGCAGTACTTC. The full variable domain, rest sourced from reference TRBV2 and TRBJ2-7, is EPEVTQTPSHQVTQMGQEVILRCVPISNHLYFYWYRQILGQKVEFLVSFYNNEISEKSEIFDDQFSVERPDGSNFTLKIRSTKLEDSAMYFCASSEGVWYEQYFGPGTRLTVT.

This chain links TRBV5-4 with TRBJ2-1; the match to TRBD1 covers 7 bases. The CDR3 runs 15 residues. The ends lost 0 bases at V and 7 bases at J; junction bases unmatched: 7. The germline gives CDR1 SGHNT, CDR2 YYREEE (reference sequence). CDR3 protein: CASSLEVTGKNEQFF. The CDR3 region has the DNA TGTGCCAGCAGCTTGGAAGTGACAGGGAAAAATGAGCAGTTCTTC.

CDR3 loop: CSARRWNEQYF. For the CDR3, the DNA is TGCAGTGCTCGGCGTTGGAACGAGCAGTACTTC. V is TRBV20-1 and J is TRBJ2-7; D gene unclear. Per the germline V gene, CDR1 is DFQATT and CDR2 is SNEGSKA (reference sequence). The V end was cut by 5 bases, the J end by 5 bases, with 10 bases between. The CDR3 has 11 residues.